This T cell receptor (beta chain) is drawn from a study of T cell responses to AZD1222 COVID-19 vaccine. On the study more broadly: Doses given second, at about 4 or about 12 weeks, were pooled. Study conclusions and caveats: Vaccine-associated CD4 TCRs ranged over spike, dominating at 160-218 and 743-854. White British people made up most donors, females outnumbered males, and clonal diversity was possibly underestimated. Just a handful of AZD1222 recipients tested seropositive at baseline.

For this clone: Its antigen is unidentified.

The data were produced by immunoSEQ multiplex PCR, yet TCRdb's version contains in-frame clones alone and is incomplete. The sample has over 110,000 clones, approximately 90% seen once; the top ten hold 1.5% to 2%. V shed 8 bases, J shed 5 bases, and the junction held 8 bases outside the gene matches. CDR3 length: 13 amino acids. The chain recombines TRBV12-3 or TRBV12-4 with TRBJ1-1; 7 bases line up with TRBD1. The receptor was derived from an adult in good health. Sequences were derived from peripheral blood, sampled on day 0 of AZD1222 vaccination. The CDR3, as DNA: TGTGCCAGCTCTACAGGGGCGAGGACTGAAGCTTTCTTT. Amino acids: CASSTGARTEAFF.